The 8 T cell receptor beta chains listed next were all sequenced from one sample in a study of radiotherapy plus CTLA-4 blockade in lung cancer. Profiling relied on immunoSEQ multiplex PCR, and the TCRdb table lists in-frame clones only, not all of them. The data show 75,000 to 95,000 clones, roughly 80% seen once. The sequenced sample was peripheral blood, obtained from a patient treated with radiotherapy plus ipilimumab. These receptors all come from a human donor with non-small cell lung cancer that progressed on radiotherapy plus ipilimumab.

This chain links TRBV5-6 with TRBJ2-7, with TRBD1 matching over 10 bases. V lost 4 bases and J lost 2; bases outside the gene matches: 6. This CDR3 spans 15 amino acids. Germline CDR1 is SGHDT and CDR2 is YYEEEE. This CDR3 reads CASSPAGTGAYEQYF. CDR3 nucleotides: TGTGCCAGCAGCCCAGCCGGGACAGGGGCCTACGAGCAGTACTTC.

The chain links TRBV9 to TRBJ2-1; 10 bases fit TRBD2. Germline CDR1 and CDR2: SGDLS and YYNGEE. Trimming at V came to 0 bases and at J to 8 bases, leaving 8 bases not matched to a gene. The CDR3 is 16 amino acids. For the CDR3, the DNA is TGTGCCAGCAGCGTAGCTGGGGCTAGCGGGAGTCATGAGCAGTTCTTC. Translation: CASSVAGASGSHEQFF.

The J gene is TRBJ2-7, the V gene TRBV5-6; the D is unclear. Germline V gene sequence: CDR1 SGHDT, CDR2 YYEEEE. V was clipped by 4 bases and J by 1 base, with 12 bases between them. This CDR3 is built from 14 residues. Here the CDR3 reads CASSPVVGSYEQYF. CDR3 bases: TGTGCCAGCAGCCCGGTCGTCGGTTCCTACGAGCAGTACTTC.

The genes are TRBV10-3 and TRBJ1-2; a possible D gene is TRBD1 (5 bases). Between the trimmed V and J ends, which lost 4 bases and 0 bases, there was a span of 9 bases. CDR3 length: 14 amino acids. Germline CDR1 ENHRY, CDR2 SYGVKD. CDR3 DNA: TGTGCCATCAGTGGAAGACAGTCTAACTATGGCTACACCTTC. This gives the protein CAISGRQSNYGYTF.

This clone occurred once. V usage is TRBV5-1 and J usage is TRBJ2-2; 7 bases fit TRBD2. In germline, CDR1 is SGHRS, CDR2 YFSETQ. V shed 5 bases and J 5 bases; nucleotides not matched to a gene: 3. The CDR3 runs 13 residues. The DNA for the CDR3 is TGCGCCAGCAGAGCGGGAAGGACCGGGGAGCTGTTTTTT. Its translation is CASRAGRTGELFF.

CDR3 loop: CASSPEGQGPNEKLFF. The CDR3 DNA reads as TGCGCCAGCAGCCCCGAGGGACAGGGCCCTAATGAAAAACTGTTTTTT. The chain has TRBV5-1 and TRBJ1-4, with 9 bases identical to TRBD1. The germline CDR1 and CDR2 sequences are SGHRS and YFSETQ. V lost 4 bases, J lost 3 bases, and 7 bases stayed unmatched. There are 16 residues in the CDR3. The full variable domain, with the rest looked up from reference TRBV5-1 and TRBJ1-4, is KAGVTQTPRYLIKTRGQQVTLSCSPISGHRSVSWYQQTPGQGLQFLFEYFSETQRNKGNFPGRFSGRQFSNSRSEMNVSTLELGDSALYLCASSPEGQGPNEKLFFGSGTQLSVL.

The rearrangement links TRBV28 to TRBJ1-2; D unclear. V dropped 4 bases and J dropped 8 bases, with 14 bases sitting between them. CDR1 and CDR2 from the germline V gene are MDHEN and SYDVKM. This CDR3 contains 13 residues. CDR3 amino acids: CASSSPALQGYTF. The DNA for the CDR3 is TGTGCCAGCAGTTCCCCGGCCCTGCAGGGCTACACCTTC.

The CDR3 region has the DNA TGTGCCAGCTCACCATCAGTTCGGCAACACACCGGGGAGCTGTTTTTT. It translates to CASSPSVRQHTGELFF. The V call is TRBV18, the J call TRBJ2-2; D is unresolved. There are 16 residues in the CDR3. Per germline, CDR1 KGHSH and CDR2 LQKENI. V was shortened by 2 bases and J by 3 bases, with 13 bases between the two germline ends.